This TCR beta chain appears in the sequencing data of a study of cytomegalovirus exposure and HLA in healthy donors (dated 2017 in TCRdb). As for the study more broadly: An earlier analysis of roughly 630 of the donors reported 250 to 300 Gb of sequence data and about 100 million unique TCR beta sequences from some 180 million T cells. In a later analysis, previously published TCR beta repertoires from 666 donors were re-analyzed and high-resolution HLA genotyping was added so that TCR occurrence patterns could be studied. The number of donors typed differed by locus, with roughly 620-630 for A, B, C, DRB1 and DQB1, roughly 520 for DQA1, 600 to 610 for DPA1, and around 460 for DPB1. To predict cytomegalovirus infection status, the study brought together high-throughput TCR immunosequencing, statistical association of individual TCRs with disease status, and machine learning. Of the 300 to 450 genotyped donors, roughly 85% fell in the genetic ancestry cluster associated with self-reported Caucasian donors. In an earlier analysis of roughly 540 of the donors, high-throughput TCR beta sequencing was used to judge whether each TCR beta V gene segment behaved as functional or pseudogenic. Both class I and class II loci were covered by HLA typing, at four-digit resolution. Every repertoire in the discovery cohort had been generated on one and the same sequencing platform. A later genetic analysis used genome-wide SNP genotypes for about 55% of the 666 donors, treating that subset as a discovery cohort. Across approximately 420 genotyped donors of the cohort, an average of about 250,000 unique TCR beta nucleotide sequences per donor were sequenced, and 15% to 20% of those sequences were non-productive. The study profiled the T cell repertoires of more than 500 subjects by immunosequencing and related them to cytomegalovirus serostatus. Besides the first cohort of approximately 670 subjects, a separate validation cohort made up of about 120 different subjects was used. Rather than using new phenotypic data, the later analysis identified candidate immune exposures from TCR beta sequences and from how often those sequences occurred across donors. About 280 gigabases of sequencing data and tens of millions of unique TCR sequences were included in an early release covering roughly 600 HLA-typed donors. Roughly five DR-DQ haplotypes were handled as single units for association and clustering because linkage in the cohort was strong. The study was designed to test whether signatures of past pathogen exposure could be identified by cataloging public T cell receptors. Alongside the repertoire data, information on donor age, sex, ethnicity and CMV serostatus was compiled.

The cohort comprised hundreds of healthy bone marrow donors. Cohort members were all nominally healthy when sampled, although unrecorded immune exposures were likely present. The donor tested CMV seropositive, placing the donor among the roughly 270 seropositive members of the cohort. A peripheral blood sample was collected from each donor, and TCR beta sequencing was performed on peripheral blood mononuclear cells. Genomic DNA extraction from the blood cell samples was performed with the Qiagen DNeasy Blood Extraction Kit. General conclusions and limits of the study: The authors suggested that the approach could potentially be generalized to other disease states and immunological phenotypes. In an earlier analysis of some 500 of the donors, most TCR beta V segments were observed in productive rearrangements about 87% or about 30% of the time, broadly matching IMGT annotations. V-gene and J-gene trimming of TCR beta chains was associated with a missense DCLRE1C variant in a later genetic analysis, and the association was replicated in an independent cohort. In the study, approximately 160 TCR beta chains were listed as associated with cytomegalovirus. A cluster of highly shared sequence variants was judged likely to represent a technical artifact of the sequencing pipeline. In a later genetic analysis, fewer N-insertions in productive TCRs were reported among donors in an Asian-associated ancestry cluster than the roughly 700-donor mean. In vitro tests confirmed that three of the cytomegalovirus-associated TCR beta chains recognize cytomegalovirus antigens. At a false discovery rate of 0.05, a later analysis linked approximately 18,000 TCR beta sequences to specific HLA alleles. The earlier analysis of almost 600 of the donors excluded some 15 rarely observed V segments, including chromosome 9 orphons, because counts were too low. Assigning TCR associations to individual alleles was difficult when HLA alleles, especially DR and DQ, strongly co-occurred. Most TCR sequences were observed very rarely across donors, whereas some public TCRs were present in many individuals. A further reported finding was that TCR beta sequences accurately predicted the HLA-A and HLA-B alleles for most subjects in the first cohort. In a later analysis, the rate of TCR association differed among HLA loci, with DRB1 alleles having the most associated TCRs and HLA-C alleles having the fewest. Correlated functional status among segregating V segments might reflect linkage disequilibrium, but an unknown experimental factor could not be ruled out. Because HLA typing was unavailable for some donors at each locus, only the typed subset was used in association tests. A later analysis reported that several top co-occurrence clusters appeared linked to parvovirus B19, influenza, CMV and Epstein-Barr virus. In a later analysis, HLA-associated TCR beta chains were found to be more clonally expanded and to have lower generation probabilities than equally common non-associated chains. Only TCR beta chains were sequenced in this cohort, and the absence of alpha or paired-chain data limited detectable features. Sequencing depth was assumed to be roughly uniform across donors in the presence/absence analyses, though that assumption may not hold. For the cohort, immune exposure information was limited to CMV serostatus. The 87-base-pair reads could not distinguish some IMGT-functional V segments, including TRBV6-2 and TRBV6-3, so those segments were excluded. In both the original and validation cohorts, the classifier was reported to diagnose cytomegalovirus status with high specificity and sensitivity. A later analysis found that most CMV-associated TCR beta chains appeared HLA-restricted, with HLA associations seemingly driven largely by CMV exposure.

Libraries were made using the immunoSEQ multiplex PCR assay. A mixture of 60 forward primers for TCR Vbeta segments and 13 reverse primers for TCR Jbeta segments was used in the multiplex PCR. The CDR3 region of rearranged TCR beta genes was amplified from genomic DNA with a multiplex PCR assay. The Illumina HiSeq System was used to sequence the amplified TCR beta libraries as 87-base-pair reads. Concerning the study's data processing: A later analysis tallied some 79 million unique TCR beta chains across the 666 repertoires, and 10 million to 11 million of those chains were shared by two or more donors. To remove PCR and sequencing errors, raw reads were error-corrected and collapsed into unique sequences using a nearest-neighbor algorithm that merged closely related sequences. Alignment of CDR3 sequences to IMGT reference sequences was used to assign V, D and J gene segments. Each retained sequence needed at least a six-nucleotide match to both a V gene segment and a J gene segment. A rearrangement counted as productive if the CDR3 had no stop codons and remained in frame with V and J, and every other rearrangement counted as non-productive. Following IMGT convention, CDR3 was defined as the stretch from the second conserved V-encoded cysteine up to the conserved J-encoded phenylalanine. In an earlier analysis of more than 550 of the donors, sequences lacking an unambiguous match to a single V gene segment were excluded. An earlier analysis of some 610 of the donors called V segments functional above 56.7% productive rearrangements and segregating when the between-donor standard deviation exceeded 5%. A statistical classification framework was developed to diagnose cytomegalovirus status using the catalog of TCR beta chain sequences. In a later analysis, V and J genes were assigned by comparing TCR nucleotide sequences against IMGT/GENE-DB human TR gene sequences. The TCRdist pipeline was used in a later analysis to assign CDR3 sequences and most-parsimonious VDJ recombination scenarios. In a later analysis, each TCR beta chain was defined by its CDR3 amino acid sequence together with its V-gene family, and reads without a unique V-gene family were excluded. As a way to deal with suspected cross-contamination and a sequencing artifact, a later analysis dropped approximately 590 nucleotide sequences that were highly shared and had low generation probability. In a later analysis, a clonal expansion index was calculated for each public chain from normalized within-repertoire ranks of inferred template counts. In a later analysis, generation probabilities were computed with a VDJ recombination model fitted to out-of-frame rearrangements, and the resulting probabilities were checked against IGoR. In a later analysis, hypergeometric tests were used to score TCR-TCR, TCR-HLA and TCR-CMV co-occurrence, with a repertoire-size bias correction applied to TCR pairs. In a later analysis, false discovery rates were estimated by permuting HLA or CMV assignments 20 times. A later analysis grouped co-occurring TCRs with DBSCAN, adding TCRdist sequence similarity when clustering within HLA-allele-positive subsets. Repertoires with fewer than 30,000 or more than 120,000 public chains were left out of co-occurrence clustering, as were four to six repertoires with anomalous nucleotide sharing. The clones in this table, taken by TCRdb from immuneACCESS, are in-frame only. Not every clone is retained; where verified, under half of the shortfall comes from an unresolved V gene, and the cause of the rest is unknown. V, J and clone size derive from that table, while D and trimming were established from the DNA sequence. The table for this sample lists roughly 130,000 clones; around four fifths of them were counted only once. Of the sample, around 6.4% is held by the ten largest clones.

As regards this clone: Its antigen specificity is not known. Nothing much larger sits one base from this clone, and base qualities are not available.

Its CDR3 holds 15 amino acids, cysteine through phenylalanine. The entry retains the CDR3 DNA only, 45 bases that are in frame from base 1. In the germline V gene, CDR1 corresponds to SNHLY and CDR2 to FYNNEI. Trimmed from V: 10 bases; trimmed from J: 2 bases; junction bases lacking a gene match: 10. The chain uses TRBV2 and TRBJ1-5; 8 bases in between match TRBD1. Sequencing input: PBMCs. This sequence originates from a woman aged 40 to 55 in good health and CMV-seropositive. CDR3 region: CAKSAGTGGNQPQHF. The DNA is as follows: TGTGCCAAATCCGCCGGGACAGGTGGCAATCAGCCCCAGCATTTT.